This entry lists 32 T cell receptor beta chains sequenced from one sample in a study of preoperative IRX-2 immunotherapy in early breast cancer. The table came from immunoSEQ multiplex PCR; TCRdb's copy has only in-frame clones and leaves some out. The sample lists around 62,000 clones, approximately 94% occurring once. Treatment given: preoperative locoregional IRX-2 cytokine immunotherapy. This sample was obtained from a patient treated with IRX-2 immunotherapy. The receptors were gathered from a human donor with breast cancer.

This chain links TRBV28 with TRBJ2-7; 7 bases fit TRBD1. This CDR3 is 14 amino acids long. Germline V gene lookup returns CDR1 MDHEN and CDR2 SYDVKM. V gave up 6 bases and J gave up 2 bases; unmatched junction bases: 7. This CDR3 reads CASSGTVFTYEQYF. In DNA, the CDR3 is TGTGCCAGCAGCGGGACAGTCTTTACCTACGAGCAGTACTTC. The whole variable domain, filled in from reference TRBV28 and TRBJ2-7, reads DVKVTQSSRYLVKRTGEKVFLECVQDMDHENMFWYRQDPGLGLRLIYFSYDVKMKEKGDIPEGYSVSREKKERFSLILESASTNQTSMYLCASSGTVFTYEQYFGPGTRLTVT.

This clone was picked up one time. The rearrangement links TRBV29-1 to TRBJ1-6; possible D gene TRBD1, 5 bases. Trimming stripped 4 bases from V and 7 bases from J, with 14 bases between. From germline, CDR1 is SQVTM and CDR2 ANQGSEA. The CDR3 is 14 amino acids. CDR3 sequence reads: CSVAEGRVNSPLHF. CDR3 in DNA: TGCAGCGTTGCCGAGGGACGGGTAAATTCACCCCTCCACTTT.

The J gene is TRBJ2-2, the V gene TRBV5-4; no firm D call. This CDR3 has 15 amino acids. V gave up 0 bases and J gave up 1 base, with 7 bases separating them. In germline, CDR1 is SGHNT, CDR2 YYREEE (reference sequence). The CDR3 loop is CASSLDPGNTGELFF. The DNA of the CDR3 is TGTGCCAGCAGCTTGGATCCAGGGAACACCGGGGAGCTGTTTTTT.

This clone appeared once. The chain combines TRBV9 with TRBJ2-7, with 8 bases identical to TRBD1. CDR3 length: 14 amino acids. CDR1 SGDLS and CDR2 YYNGEE come from the germline V gene. The J segment lost 1 base and the V segment lost 3 bases, leaving 3 bases of the junction unmatched. The CDR3 coding sequence is TGTGCCAGCAGCGGGACAGGGAGGTCCTACGAGCAGTACTTC. Amino acid sequence: CASSGTGRSYEQYF.

The chain uses TRBV28 and TRBJ1-3; D not certain. Trimming left V 5 bases short and J 0 bases short, with 11 bases between. CDR1 is MDHEN and CDR2 is SYDVKM in the germline V gene. The CDR3 has 15 residues. CDR3 sequence: CASSPLGSSGNTIYF. CDR3 sequence (DNA): TGTGCCAGCAGTCCGCTCGGGAGCTCTGGAAACACCATATATTTT.

CDR3 in DNA: TGCGCCAGCAGCCAGATGAACACCGGGGAGCTGTTTTTT. It translates to CASSQMNTGELFF. The V gene is TRBV4-3, the J gene TRBJ2-2, with D hard to call. The V end lost 3 bases, the J end lost 1 base, and 3 bases lay between the germline ends. This CDR3 is built from 13 residues. CDR1 is LGHNA and CDR2 is YSLEER in the germline V gene.

The J gene is TRBJ2-5, the V gene TRBV28; D gene uncertain. Germline V gives CDR1 MDHEN, CDR2 SYDVKM. Between the trimmed V and J ends, which lost 2 bases and 5 bases, there was a span of 3 bases. The CDR3 is 11 residues long. CDR3 amino acids: CASSLEETQYF. For the CDR3, the DNA is TGTGCCAGCAGTTTAGAGGAGACCCAGTACTTC.

The rearrangement joins TRBV7-9 to TRBJ1-5; 7 positions agree with TRBD1. The CDR3 contains 14 residues. The V segment lost 5 bases and the J segment 11 bases; nucleotides outside the gene matches: 12. Germline V gene sequence: CDR1 SEHNR, CDR2 FQNEAQ (reference sequence). CDR3 region: CASSPWTGAMTQHF. CDR3 DNA sequence: TGTGCCAGCAGCCCGTGGACAGGAGCCATGACCCAGCATTTT.

The gene calls are TRBV7-3 and TRBJ2-3; D is possibly TRBD2 (5 bases). CDR1 is SGHTA, CDR2 FQGTGA, per germline. CDR3 length: 16 residues. V lost 5 bases and J lost 0, with 15 bases in between. This chain's CDR3 is CASSPREGRSTDTQYF. CDR3 bases: TGTGCCAGCAGCCCCAGAGAGGGCAGGAGCACAGATACGCAGTATTTT.

The DNA of the CDR3 is TGTGCCAGCTCACCACTTGATCGAGGGGCTACTAATGAAAAACTGTTTTTT. Translated: CASSPLDRGATNEKLFF. This chain connects TRBV18 to TRBJ1-4; D may be TRBD1 (5 bases). CDR1 KGHSH and CDR2 LQKENI come from the germline V gene. The V and J ends lost 1 base and 2 bases respectively, with 14 bases between them. CDR3 length: 17 amino acids.

This clone was seen just once. The chain is built from TRBV19 and TRBJ2-5, with TRBD2 identical over 10 bases. Germline lookup yields CDR1 LNHDA and CDR2 SQIVND (reference sequence). This CDR3 is 15 amino acids long. Trimming at V came to 3 bases and at J to 4 bases, leaving 5 bases not matched to a gene. CDR3 sequence (DNA): TGTGCCAGTAGTATCACTAGCGGGGTAGGAGAGACCCAGTACTTC. Translation gives CASSITSGVGETQYF. Looking up the rest from reference TRBV19 and TRBJ2-5 gives the full variable domain: DGGITQSPKYLFRKEGQNVTLSCEQNLNHDAMYWYRQDPGQGLRLIYYSQIVNDFQKGDIAEGYSVSREKKESFPLTVTSAQKNPTAFYLCASSITSGVGETQYFGPGTRLLVL.

This chain links TRBV27 with TRBJ2-1, with a tentative D call TRBD2 (5 bases). Germline loops: CDR1 MNHEY, CDR2 SMNVEV (reference sequence). This CDR3 spans 12 amino acids. Between the trimmed V and J ends, which lost 3 bases and 7 bases, there was a span of 7 bases. For the CDR3, the DNA is TGTGCCAGCAGTTTTGGAGGAAATGAGCAGTTCTTC. Translating gives CASSFGGNEQFF.

The chain couples TRBV9 to TRBJ2-1; D is perhaps TRBD1 (5 bases). CDR3 length: 15 amino acids. Per germline, CDR1 SGDLS and CDR2 YYNGEE. Trimming took 4 bases from V and 0 from J, leaving 11 bases between them. This CDR3 is CASSLRQYSYNEQFF. The DNA of the CDR3 is TGTGCCAGCAGCCTAAGACAGTACTCCTACAATGAGCAGTTCTTC.

Only one count was recorded for this clone. The J gene is TRBJ1-6, the V gene TRBV5-1; D is unresolved. This CDR3 region has 14 residues. Germline V gene lookup returns CDR1 SGHRS and CDR2 YFSETQ. V was pared by 1 base and J by 10 bases, with 12 bases between. The CDR3 coding sequence is TGCGCCAGCAGCTTGTCGGGGTGGGAATCACCCCTCCACTTT. The encoded protein is CASSLSGWESPLHF.

J is TRBJ1-3 and V is TRBV27; the D gene is possibly TRBD1 (6 bases). Germline CDR1 and CDR2: MNHEY and SMNVEV (reference sequence). Trimming removed 5 bases from V and 0 bases from J, with 11 bases in between. This CDR3 has 15 amino acids. The CDR3 is CASSLDRSSGNTIYF. The CDR3 nucleotides are TGTGCCAGCAGTCTTGACAGGAGCTCTGGAAACACCATATATTTT.

The V gene is TRBV30, the J gene TRBJ1-5, with 7 nucleotides matching TRBD1. CDR1 is GTSNPN and CDR2 is SVGIG in the germline V gene (reference sequence). The CDR3 length is 17 residues. J was trimmed by 1 base and V by 0 bases; bases with no gene match: 9. The CDR3 reads CAWSVQTGWMSNQPQHF. CDR3 coding DNA: TGTGCCTGGAGTGTACAGACAGGGTGGATGAGCAATCAGCCCCAGCATTTT.

V gene TRBV21-1 combines with J gene TRBJ1-2. TRBV21-1 is noted as a pseudogene. This CDR3 is built from 12 residues. This CDR3 is CASSTAMGGYTF. CDR3 nucleotide sequence: TGTGCCAGCAGCACCGCTATGGGGGGCTACACCTTC.

The chain employs TRBV5-4 and TRBJ1-2; D may be TRBD1 (6 bases). This CDR3 spans 13 amino acids. The germline V gene has CDR1 SGHNT and CDR2 YYREEE (reference sequence). V lost 1 base and J 7 bases, leaving 11 bases between the germline ends. The CDR3 DNA sequence: TGTGCCAGCAGCTTGATGGGGGCGCGTGGCTACACCTTC. Its translation: CASSLMGARGYTF.

This clone appeared once. The chain is built from TRBV27 and TRBJ2-1; 8 nucleotides line up with TRBD2. Germline trimming cut 11 bases from V and 4 bases from J; bases unmatched to any gene: 10. CDR3 length: 14 amino acids. Germline CDR1 reads MNHEY; CDR2 reads SMNVEV (reference sequence). CDR3 DNA sequence: TGTGCCTCTAGGGGTAGCGGGATGTACAATGAGCAGTTCTTC. Translating gives CASRGSGMYNEQFF.

This chain joins TRBV5-1 and TRBJ2-7, with 11 positions matching TRBD1. This CDR3 is built from 14 residues. The junction had 4 bases not matched to a gene; V was cut back by 3 bases and J by 5 bases. Germline V gene data show CDR1 as SGHRS and CDR2 as YFSETQ. The CDR3 nucleotides read TGCGCCAGCAGCTCCGGGACAGGGGGACACGAGCAGTACTTC. It yields the protein CASSSGTGGHEQYF.

The rearrangement links TRBV30 to TRBJ2-1; D call uncertain. The germline V and J ends were trimmed by 0 bases and 10 bases, with 10 bases remaining between them. The CDR3 spans 12 residues. Germline V gene data show CDR1 as GTSNPN and CDR2 as SVGIG (reference sequence). CDR3 in amino acids: CAWSVSAVEQFF. The CDR3 DNA reads as TGTGCCTGGAGTGTATCGGCAGTCGAGCAGTTCTTC.

CDR3 DNA: TGTGCCAGCAGCCTACTACCCTGGACCAATCAGCCCCAGCATTTT. It encodes CASSLLPWTNQPQHF. The rearrangement joins TRBV7-8 to TRBJ1-5; D uncertain. The V gene's germline CDR1 is SGHVS and CDR2 FQNEAQ. Trimming removed 5 bases from V and 3 bases from J, with 14 bases in between. The CDR3 covers 15 residues.

Here the CDR3 DNA reads TGCAGCGTTGTTGGGGGGGCTAGCTCCTACAATGAGCAGTTCTTC. It codes for CSVVGGASSYNEQFF. The rearrangement joins TRBV29-1 to TRBJ2-1; a weak D match, TRBD2 (7 bases). CDR1 and CDR2 (germline): SQVTM, ANQGSEA. The CDR3 runs 15 residues. V was pared by 4 bases and J by 0 bases, with 13 bases between.

This chain connects TRBV9 to TRBJ2-3, with D tentatively TRBD1 (5 bases). The CDR3 contains 16 residues. Germline V gene data show CDR1 as SGDLS and CDR2 as YYNGEE. The V gene lost 3 bases and the J gene lost 5 bases, with 19 bases spanning the gap. CDR3 DNA sequence: TGTGCCAGCAGCGCAAGACAGTCCTCGGTCGGAGATACGCAGTATTTT. Encoded protein: CASSARQSSVGDTQYF.

The V gene is TRBV4-3, the J gene TRBJ2-5; TRBD2 might be the D (7 bases). The ends were cut back, 4 bases at V and 4 bases at J, with 13 bases in the middle. The CDR3 runs 14 residues. Germline values: CDR1 LGHNA, CDR2 YSLEER. The CDR3 sequence: CASSPLGGAETQYF. CDR3 coding DNA: TGCGCCAGCAGCCCTCTTGGGGGGGCAGAGACCCAGTACTTC.

J is TRBJ1-2 and V is TRBV18; no firm D call. The CDR3 runs 13 residues. Deletions cut 3 bases from V and 0 bases from J, with 5 bases between. Looked up from germline, CDR1 is KGHSH and CDR2 is LQKENI. CDR3 sequence reads: CASSPGSNYGYTF. CDR3 nucleotides: TGTGCCAGCTCACCCGGGTCTAACTATGGCTACACCTTC.

The DNA of the CDR3 is TGTGCCAGCAGCCGGGAAGGGGGGAGGGCCCCGGGCGAGCAGTACTTC. The encoded protein is CASSREGGRAPGEQYF. This chain joins TRBV5-4 and TRBJ2-7, with a possible D match to TRBD2 (7 bases). This CDR3 comprises 16 residues. The germline V gene has CDR1 SGHNT and CDR2 YYREEE (reference sequence). Trimming removed 4 bases at V and 6 bases at J, with 23 bases between.

This chain connects TRBV7-8 to TRBJ1-5; TRBD1 aligns across 9 bases. Unmatched junction bases numbered 11, after V lost 6 bases and J lost 5 bases. This CDR3 contains 16 residues. Germline V gene lookup returns CDR1 SGHVS and CDR2 FQNEAQ. DNA for the CDR3: TGTGCCAGCAGTTCAGGAGGGACAGGGTTTTATCAGCCCCAGCATTTT. Protein: CASSSGGTGFYQPQHF.

V is TRBV7-2 and J is TRBJ2-7; TRBD2 aligns across 9 bases. Germline V gene data show CDR1 as SGHTA and CDR2 as FQGNSA. The CDR3 has 15 residues. The V and J ends lost 5 bases and 1 base, in that order; junction bases with no gene match: 6. The CDR3 DNA reads TGTGCCAGCAGCCGCGGGGGGGACATTTCCTACGAGCAGTACTTC. This translates into CASSRGGDISYEQYF.

The gene calls are TRBV19 and TRBJ1-4; a weak D match, TRBD1 (6 bases). Germline V gene data show CDR1 as LNHDA and CDR2 as SQIVND (reference sequence). V shed 9 bases and J shed 4 bases, with 15 bases lying between them. The CDR3 loop spans 14 amino acids. The CDR3 nucleotides are TGTGCCAGCTCCAACAGGGCCGGTAATGAAAAACTGTTTTTT. It specifies CASSNRAGNEKLFF.

The chain links TRBV29-1 to TRBJ2-5; D not certain. The CDR3 length is 11 residues. Trimming cost V 4 bases and J 3 bases, with 6 bases left between them. CDR1 is SQVTM and CDR2 is ANQGSEA in the germline V gene. The CDR3 here is CSVGFEETQYF. The CDR3 DNA sequence: TGCAGCGTTGGGTTTGAAGAGACCCAGTACTTC.

V and J are TRBV11-2 and TRBJ2-1; no firm D call. The V and J ends lost 1 base and 6 bases respectively, with 13 bases between them. The CDR3 is 15 residues long. The germline V gene encodes CDR1 SGHAT and CDR2 FQNNGV. The CDR3 loop is CASSLGGNLVNEQFF. In DNA form, the CDR3 reads TGTGCCAGCAGCTTAGGGGGAAATCTTGTCAATGAGCAGTTCTTC.